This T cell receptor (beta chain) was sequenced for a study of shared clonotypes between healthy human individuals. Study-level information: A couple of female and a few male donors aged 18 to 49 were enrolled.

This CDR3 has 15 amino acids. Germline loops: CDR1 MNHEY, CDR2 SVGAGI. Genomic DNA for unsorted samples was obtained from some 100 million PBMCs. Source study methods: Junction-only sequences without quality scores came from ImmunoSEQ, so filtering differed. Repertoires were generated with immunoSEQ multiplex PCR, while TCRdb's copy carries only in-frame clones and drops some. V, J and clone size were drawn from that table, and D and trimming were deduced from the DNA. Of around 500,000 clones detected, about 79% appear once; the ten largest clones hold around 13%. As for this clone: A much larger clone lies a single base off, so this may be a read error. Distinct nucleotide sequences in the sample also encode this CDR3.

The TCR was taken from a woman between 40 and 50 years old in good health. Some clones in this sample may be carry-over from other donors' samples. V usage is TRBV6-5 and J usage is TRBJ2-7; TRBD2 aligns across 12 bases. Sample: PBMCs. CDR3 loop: CASSSLAGGQDEQYF. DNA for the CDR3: TGTGCCAGCAGTTCCCTAGCGGGAGGGCAGGACGAACAGTACTTC.